This T cell receptor beta chain was documented in a study of T-cell memory formation after mild COVID-19. TCRdb used MiXCR to reprocess the 5' RACE reads, holding one entry per CDR3 protein. Counted here are 550,000 to 650,000 distinct CDR3 sequences, around 15% occurring once; the ten biggest clones make up about 8.1%. The V segment lost 1 base and the J segment 2 bases; nucleotides outside the gene matches: 6. CDR3 size: 17 residues. Per the germline V gene, CDR1 is MNHNY and CDR2 is SVGAGI (reference sequence). This clonotype appeared once. The receptor comes from an adult woman who had mild COVID-19 (a few samples of this study predate the infection). Cell type and time point are not known. The gene calls are TRBV6-6 and TRBJ2-7; TRBD1 matches at 12 bases. The sequencing input was PBMCs or a T cell subset sorted from them (not recorded which). Written as DNA, the CDR3 is TGTGCCAGCAGTTACTACGGGACAGGGGGCTTAACCTACGAGCAGTACTTC. This encodes CASSYYGTGGLTYEQYF.